The 18 T cell receptor beta chains in this list originate from one sample, sequenced in a study of Tregs in tolerant kidney transplant recipients. TCRdb's copy holds only in-frame clones and misses some; the assay was immunoSEQ multiplex PCR. This listing includes tens of thousands of clones. Sample: CD4+ T cells from blood, taken before the transplant. These receptors were collected from a human donor who received a combined kidney and bone marrow transplant.

As concerns this clone: Read data end 3 residues before the CDR3 end; the end is taken from the germline J gene. V and J are TRBV5-1 and TRBJ2-6, with no clear D. The V and J ends lost 1 base and 0 bases respectively, with 5 bases between them. Germline values: CDR1 SGHRS, CDR2 YFSETQ. CDR3 length: 15 amino acids. CDR3 amino acids: CASSLTASGANVLTF. The sequenced part of the CDR3 DNA is TGCGCCAGCAGCTTGACAGCCTCTGGGGCCAACGTC.

Concerning this clone itself: The read is 3 residues too short to cover the CDR3 end, so that end is filled in from the germline J gene. V is TRBV30 and J is TRBJ2-1; 8 bases align to TRBD2. Germline lookup yields CDR1 GTSNPN and CDR2 SVGIG (reference sequence). The V gene end was trimmed by 4 bases and the J gene end by 9 bases; junction bases not matched to a gene: 11. The CDR3 is made up of 14 amino acids. The part of the CDR3 DNA that was read is TGTGCCTGGACTGGGGCTAGCGGGTGGGGTGAG. Its translation: CAWTGASGWGE. The whole CDR3 sequence reads CAWTGASGWGEQFF.

Comment on this clone: The DNA ends 3 residues before the CDR3 does, and the rest of the CDR3 is filled in from the germline J gene. J is TRBJ1-2 and V is TRBV5-1; TRBD1 agrees at 7 bases. The CDR3 is made up of 13 amino acids. From germline, CDR1 is SGHRS and CDR2 YFSETQ. The V and J ends lost 4 bases and 3 bases, in that order; junction bases with no gene match: 3. The covered CDR3 bases are TGCGCCAGCAGCGTTACAGGGGACTATGGC. The encoded protein is CASSVTGDYG. In full, the CDR3 reads CASSVTGDYGYTF.

For this clone: Read data end 3 residues before the CDR3 end; the end is taken from the germline J gene. The rearrangement joins TRBV6-2 or TRBV6-3 to TRBJ2-6, with a tentative D call TRBD1 (5 bases). The CDR3 totals 15 residues. V was clipped by 7 bases and J by 1 base, with 11 bases between them. The V gene's germline CDR1 is MNHEY and CDR2 SVGEGT. The CDR3 bases that were read are TGTGCCAGCACCCCGACAGAATCTGGGGCCAACGTC. Encoded protein: CASTPTESGANV. The complete CDR3 sequence is CASTPTESGANVLTF.

Concerning this clone: The read ends 3 residues early relative to the CDR3; the germline J gene fills the gap. The chain has TRBV6-2 or TRBV6-3 and TRBJ2-7; D possibly corresponds to TRBD1 (6 bases). This CDR3 spans 17 amino acids. V lost 2 bases to trimming and J lost 0 bases, with 17 bases between them. Per the germline V gene, CDR1 is MNHEY and CDR2 is SVGEGT. The CDR3 sequence is CASSYPGQSPVSYEQYF. The sequenced part of the CDR3 DNA is TGTGCCAGCAGTTACCCCGGACAGTCCCCGGTCTCCTACGAG.

Note on this clone: The missing CDR3 end, 3 residues past where the read stops, is filled in from the germline J gene. J is TRBJ1-2 and V is TRBV7-9; D uncertain. The CDR3 is 13 residues long. In germline, CDR1 is SEHNR, CDR2 FQNEAQ (reference sequence). Trimming stripped 6 bases from V and 5 bases from J, with 13 bases between. CDR3 in amino acids: CASRPQQRYGYTF. The CDR3 DNA, read in part, is TGTGCCAGCAGGCCTCAACAGCGGTATGGC.

As concerns this clone: The read gets to within 3 residues of the CDR3 end, and the germline J gene fills in the rest. The V gene is TRBV19, the J gene TRBJ2-2; TRBD1 matches 7 bases. The junction had 6 bases not matched to a gene; V was cut back by 2 bases and J by 0 bases. This CDR3 is built from 17 residues. Germline assignment: CDR1 LNHDA and CDR2 SQIVND (reference sequence). The sequenced part of the CDR3 DNA is TGTGCCAGTAGTATAAATTACGGGACAGCGAACACCGGGGAG. It yields the protein CASSINYGTANTGE. From start to end, the CDR3 is CASSINYGTANTGELFF.

As regards this clone: The CDR3 end is not reached by the read, which stops 3 residues before it; the germline J gene fills it in. The chain couples TRBV7-9 to TRBJ2-5; D call uncertain. CDR1 SEHNR and CDR2 FQNEAQ come from the germline V gene (reference sequence). The CDR3 runs to 14 residues. V gave up 1 base and J gave up 2 bases, with 8 bases separating them. CDR3 amino acids: CASSLVQAQETQYF. CDR3 DNA (partial): TGTGCCAGCAGCTTAGTGCAGGCGCAAGAGACC.

Remarks on this clone: Read data end 3 residues before the CDR3 end; the end is taken from the germline J gene. The gene calls are TRBV19 and TRBJ2-1, with TRBD1 matching over 7 bases. The CDR3 contains 14 residues. Germline V gene sequence: CDR1 LNHDA, CDR2 SQIVND (reference sequence). The junction had 6 bases not matched to a gene; V was cut back by 3 bases and J by 7 bases. Partial CDR3 DNA: TGTGCCAGTAGTATTGGGCAGGGGGTGAATGAG. Protein sequence: CASSIGQGVNE. From start to end, the CDR3 is CASSIGQGVNEQFF.

Notes on this clone: The read is 3 residues too short to cover the CDR3 end, so that end is filled in from the germline J gene. This chain joins TRBV30 and TRBJ1-5, with D maybe TRBD1 (5 bases). Germline CDR1 GTSNPN, CDR2 SVGIG (reference sequence). The V gene lost 2 bases and the J gene lost 1 base, with 12 bases spanning the gap. The CDR3 runs 15 residues. The part of the CDR3 DNA that was read is TGTGCCTGGAGTATTACAGGAATGAGCAATCAGCCC. Its protein product is CAWSITGMSNQP. The CDR3 as a whole reads CAWSITGMSNQPQHF.

As regards this clone: The observed sequence ends 3 residues before the CDR3 terminus, with the missing tail filled in from the germline J gene. This chain uses TRBV19 with TRBJ2-3; 9 bases align to TRBD2. Looked up from germline, CDR1 is LNHDA and CDR2 is SQIVND (reference sequence). This CDR3 contains 14 residues. The V gene end was trimmed by 4 bases and the J gene end by 2 bases; junction bases not matched to a gene: 1. The CDR3 sequence: CASSTSGITDTQYF. The DNA read from the CDR3 is TGTGCCAGTAGTACTAGCGGGATCACAGATACG. Full variable domain (remainder filled in from reference TRBV19 and TRBJ2-3): DGGITQSPKYLFRKEGQNVTLSCEQNLNHDAMYWYRQDPGQGLRLIYYSQIVNDFQKGDIAEGYSVSREKKESFPLTVTSAQKNPTAFYLCASSTSGITDTQYFGPGTRLTVL.

Concerning this clone itself: The read is 3 residues too short to cover the CDR3 end, so that end is filled in from the germline J gene. J is TRBJ1-1 and V is TRBV5-6; no firm D call. Between the trimmed V and J ends, which lost 1 base and 4 bases, there was a span of 8 bases. This CDR3 has 13 residues. Germline lookup yields CDR1 SGHDT and CDR2 YYEEEE. The CDR3 reads CASSLRAGTEAFF. Incomplete CDR3 DNA: TGTGCCAGCAGCTTGAGGGCGGGCACTGAA.

About this clone: The CDR3 goes on 3 residues after the read ends, and that part is filled in from the germline J gene. The J gene is TRBJ2-3, the V gene TRBV7-6; a possible D gene is TRBD1 (7 bases). This CDR3 has 13 residues. Trimming removed 7 bases from V and 8 bases from J, with 16 bases in between. Germline CDR1 and CDR2: SGHVS and FNYEAQ. The CDR3 DNA, read in part, is TGTGCCAGCACCCAGGGGGGTGAGGGTACG. This translates into CASTQGGEGT. The entire CDR3 protein is CASTQGGEGTQYF.

For this clone: With the read ending 3 residues before the CDR3 end, the germline J gene is used to fill in that end. The chain recombines TRBV19 with TRBJ1-2, with 8 bases matching TRBD1. Unmatched junction bases numbered 11, after V lost 4 bases and J lost 7 bases. The germline V gene has CDR1 LNHDA and CDR2 SQIVND (reference sequence). The CDR3 extends over 15 amino acids. The part of the CDR3 DNA that was read is TGTGCCAGTAGTACCTCCCGGACAGGGAAGGGTGGC. It yields the protein CASSTSRTGKGG. The entire CDR3 reads CASSTSRTGKGGYTF. The whole variable domain, filled in from reference TRBV19 and TRBJ1-2, reads DGGITQSPKYLFRKEGQNVTLSCEQNLNHDAMYWYRQDPGQGLRLIYYSQIVNDFQKGDIAEGYSVSREKKESFPLTVTSAQKNPTAFYLCASSTSRTGKGGYTFGSGTRLTVV.

As concerns this clone: The read terminates 3 residues before the CDR3 end, so the remaining end is supplied by the germline J gene. The V and J genes are TRBV6-2 or TRBV6-3 and TRBJ1-4; the D is unclear. Germline V gene sequence: CDR1 MNHEY, CDR2 SVGEGT. Trimming stripped 8 bases from V and 0 bases from J, with 10 bases between. The CDR3 has 14 amino acids. CDR3 residues: CASARTTTNEKLFF. CDR3 DNA, as far as it was read: TGTGCCAGCGCCAGAACGACAACTAATGAAAAA.

As regards this clone: The read terminates 3 residues ahead of where the CDR3 ends, so the germline J gene completes it. This chain joins TRBV2 and TRBJ1-5; no definite D call. Germline loops: CDR1 SNHLY, CDR2 FYNNEI. The CDR3 runs to 15 residues. V lost 6 bases and J lost 4, with 16 bases in between. The CDR3 spells CASSPMKSYNQPQHF. CDR3 bases read: TGTGCCAGCAGCCCTATGAAGTCCTATAATCAGCCC.

For this clone: The read falls 3 residues short of the CDR3 end, and the missing part is taken from the germline J gene. The rearrangement uses TRBV19 and TRBJ1-6; no reliable D call. Germline lookup yields CDR1 LNHDA and CDR2 SQIVND (reference sequence). Deletions cut 0 bases from V and 0 bases from J, with 6 bases between. The CDR3 consists of 16 residues. The part of the CDR3 DNA that was read is TGTGCCAGTAGTATAGATCACAGCTCCTATAATTCACCC. Translated: CASSIDHSSYNSP. The entire CDR3 reads CASSIDHSSYNSPLHF.

As regards this clone: Coverage ceases 3 residues before the CDR3 finishes, and the germline J gene fills in the end. The rearrangement uses TRBV5-1 and TRBJ1-4; TRBD1 might be the D (5 bases). The germline V and J ends were trimmed by 0 bases and 3 bases, with 9 bases remaining between them. Germline values: CDR1 SGHRS, CDR2 YFSETQ. The CDR3 is 15 amino acids. This CDR3 is CASSLGGVSNEKLFF. The sequenced part of the CDR3 DNA is TGCGCCAGCAGCTTGGGGGGGGTATCTAATGAAAAA.